This T cell receptor beta chain is from a study of graft-versus-host responses after intestinal transplantation. At the level of the study: Multivisceral, liver-intestinal, or isolated intestinal grafts were transplanted into recipients.

This CDR3 region has 15 residues. Germline-derived CDR1 and CDR2 are LGHNA and YSLEER. With 1 base removed from V and 8 bases from J, the gap between germline ends came to 12 bases. The protocol was immunoSEQ multiplex PCR, while the TCRdb copy is restricted to in-frame clones and leaves out a portion. Altogether 21,000 or so clones are present, 89% being singletons, with the ten largest covering 4.5% to 5.5%. Sample: PBMCs, taken roughly 65 days after intestinal transplantation. The sequence was collected from a human patient who received an intestinal transplant, so some T cells may come from the graft donor. The V call is TRBV4-3, the J call TRBJ1-6; D may be TRBD1 (5 bases). CDR3 in DNA: TGCGCCAGCAGCCAAGGGGAAGGGGTTGATTCACCCCTCCACTTT. Translating it yields CASSQGEGVDSPLHF.